This T cell receptor beta chain derives from a study of T cells in Graves' hyperthyroidism and ophthalmopathy. Findings and caveats of the study: Ophthalmopathy and stable hyperthyroidism were separated by a 13 V-J model.

RNA transcripts served as the template for amplifying TCR beta CDR3 regions. The TCR CDR3 first-round RT-PCR relied on the HTBI primer set. TCRdb redid the calling of the multiplex PCR reads with MiXCR, one entry per CDR3 protein. The sample includes about half a million distinct CDR3 sequences, around 15% of them seen just once. The table lists this clonotype with a few counts. Its antigen is unknown. Source material for PBMCs was about 11 ml fresh peripheral blood. Trimming took 7 bases from V and 0 from J; bases not matched to a gene: 10. This CDR3 contains 17 residues. CDR1 and CDR2 from the germline V gene are SNHLY and FYNNEI.

The clonotype comes from a woman between 25 and 40 years old with Graves' ophthalmopathy. The rearrangement links TRBV2 to TRBJ2-7; 12 nucleotides agree with TRBD2. What was sequenced was blood. CDR3 sequence: CASTDGTSGFSSYEQYF. CDR3 sequence (DNA): TGTGCCAGCACTGATGGGACTAGCGGGTTTAGCTCCTACGAGCAGTACTTC.